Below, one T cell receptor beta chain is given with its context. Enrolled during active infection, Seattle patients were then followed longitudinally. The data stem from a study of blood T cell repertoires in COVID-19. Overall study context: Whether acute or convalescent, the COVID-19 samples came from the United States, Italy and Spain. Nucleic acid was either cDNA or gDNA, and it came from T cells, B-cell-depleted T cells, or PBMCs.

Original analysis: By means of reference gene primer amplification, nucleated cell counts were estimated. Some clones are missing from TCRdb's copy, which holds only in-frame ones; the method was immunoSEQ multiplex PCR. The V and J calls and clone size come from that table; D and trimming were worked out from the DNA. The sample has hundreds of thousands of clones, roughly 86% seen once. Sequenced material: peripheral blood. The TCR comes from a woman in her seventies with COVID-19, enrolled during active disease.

CDR3 in DNA: TGTGCCAGTTCACGGGGGAACTCTGGAAACACCATATATTTT. It translates to CASSRGNSGNTIYF. J is TRBJ1-3 and V is TRBV19; tentatively, D is TRBD1 (5 bases). The CDR3 has 14 residues. With 8 bases removed from V and 0 bases from J, the gap between germline ends came to 11 bases. Per germline, CDR1 LNHDA and CDR2 SQIVND (reference sequence). Variable domain in full (rest from reference TRBV19 and TRBJ1-3): DGGITQSPKYLFRKEGQNVTLSCEQNLNHDAMYWYRQDPGQGLRLIYYSQIVNDFQKGDIAEGYSVSREKKESFPLTVTSAQKNPTAFYLCASSRGNSGNTIYFGEGSWLTVV.